The next 2 T cell receptor beta chains were all read from a single sample in a study of T-cell memory formation after mild COVID-19. One entry per CDR3 protein results from TCRdb running MiXCR on the 5' RACE reads. The data contain approximately 270,000 distinct CDR3 sequences, roughly 16% of them singletons. The sequenced sample was PBMCs or a T cell subset sorted from them (not recorded which). The origin of the receptors is a man younger than 35 who had mild COVID-19 (a few samples of this study predate the infection). Cell type and time point are not known.

The chain couples TRBV9 to TRBJ2-3, with 7 bases matching TRBD1. Per germline, CDR1 SGDLS and CDR2 YYNGEE. The CDR3 is 15 residues long. The J segment lost 2 bases and the V segment lost 3 bases, leaving 6 bases of the junction unmatched. The CDR3 loop is CASSARQGVTDTQYF. The CDR3 bases are TGTGCCAGCAGCGCCAGACAGGGCGTCACAGATACGCAGTATTTT.

The CDR3 DNA follows: TGCGCCAGCAGCCCGGACAGGGGACATGAGCAGTTCTTC. Its translation is CASSPDRGHEQFF. J is TRBJ2-1 and V is TRBV5-1, with TRBD1 matching over 9 bases. Germline loops: CDR1 SGHRS, CDR2 YFSETQ. The junction had 4 bases not matched to a gene; V was cut back by 4 bases and J by 8 bases. This CDR3 spans 13 amino acids.